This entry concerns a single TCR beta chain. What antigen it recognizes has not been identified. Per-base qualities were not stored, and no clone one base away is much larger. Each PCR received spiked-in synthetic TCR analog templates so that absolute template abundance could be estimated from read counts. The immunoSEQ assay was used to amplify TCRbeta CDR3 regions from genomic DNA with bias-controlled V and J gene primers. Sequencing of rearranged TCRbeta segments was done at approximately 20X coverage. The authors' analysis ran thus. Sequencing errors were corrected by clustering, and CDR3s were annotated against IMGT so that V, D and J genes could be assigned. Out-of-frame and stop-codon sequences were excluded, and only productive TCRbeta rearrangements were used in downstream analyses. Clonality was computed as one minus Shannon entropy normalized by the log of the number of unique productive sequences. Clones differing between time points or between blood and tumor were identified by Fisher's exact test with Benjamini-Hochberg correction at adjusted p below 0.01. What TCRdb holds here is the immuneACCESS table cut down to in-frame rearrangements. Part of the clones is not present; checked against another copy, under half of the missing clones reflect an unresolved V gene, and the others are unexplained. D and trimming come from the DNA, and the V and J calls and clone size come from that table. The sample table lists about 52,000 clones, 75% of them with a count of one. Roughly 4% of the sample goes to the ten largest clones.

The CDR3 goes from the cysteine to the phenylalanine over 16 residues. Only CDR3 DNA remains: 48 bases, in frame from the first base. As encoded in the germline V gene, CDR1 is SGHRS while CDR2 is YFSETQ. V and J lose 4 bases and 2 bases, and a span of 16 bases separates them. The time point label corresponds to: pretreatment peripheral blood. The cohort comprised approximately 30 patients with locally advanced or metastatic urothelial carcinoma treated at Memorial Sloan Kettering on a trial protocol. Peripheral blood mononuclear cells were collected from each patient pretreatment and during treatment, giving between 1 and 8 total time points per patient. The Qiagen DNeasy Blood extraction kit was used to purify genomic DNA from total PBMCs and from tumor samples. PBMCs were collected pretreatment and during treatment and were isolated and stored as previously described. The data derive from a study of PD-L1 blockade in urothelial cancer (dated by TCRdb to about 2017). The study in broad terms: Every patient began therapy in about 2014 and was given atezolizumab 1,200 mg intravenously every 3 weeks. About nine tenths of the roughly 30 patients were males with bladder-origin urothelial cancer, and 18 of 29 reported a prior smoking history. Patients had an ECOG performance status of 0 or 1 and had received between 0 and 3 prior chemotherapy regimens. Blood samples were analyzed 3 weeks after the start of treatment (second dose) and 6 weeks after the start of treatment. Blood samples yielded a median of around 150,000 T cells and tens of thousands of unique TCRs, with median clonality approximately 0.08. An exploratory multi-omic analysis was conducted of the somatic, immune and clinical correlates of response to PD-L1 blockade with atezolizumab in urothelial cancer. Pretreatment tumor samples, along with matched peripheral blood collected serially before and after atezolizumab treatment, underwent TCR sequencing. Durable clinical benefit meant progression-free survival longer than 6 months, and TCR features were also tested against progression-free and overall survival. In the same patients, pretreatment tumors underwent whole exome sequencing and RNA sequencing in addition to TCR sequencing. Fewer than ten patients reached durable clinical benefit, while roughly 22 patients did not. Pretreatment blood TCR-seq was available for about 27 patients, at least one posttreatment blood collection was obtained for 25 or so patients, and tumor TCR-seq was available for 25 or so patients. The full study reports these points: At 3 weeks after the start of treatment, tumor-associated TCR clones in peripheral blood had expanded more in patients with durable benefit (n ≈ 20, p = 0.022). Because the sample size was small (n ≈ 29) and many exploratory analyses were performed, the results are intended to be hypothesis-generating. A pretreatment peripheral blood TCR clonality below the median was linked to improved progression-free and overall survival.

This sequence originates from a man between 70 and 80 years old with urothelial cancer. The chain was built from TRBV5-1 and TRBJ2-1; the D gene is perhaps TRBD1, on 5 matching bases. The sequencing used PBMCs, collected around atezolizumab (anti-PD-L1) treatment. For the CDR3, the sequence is CASSPLGAATYNEQFF. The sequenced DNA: TGCGCCAGCAGCCCCCTAGGGGCGGCTACCTACAATGAGCAGTTCTTC.